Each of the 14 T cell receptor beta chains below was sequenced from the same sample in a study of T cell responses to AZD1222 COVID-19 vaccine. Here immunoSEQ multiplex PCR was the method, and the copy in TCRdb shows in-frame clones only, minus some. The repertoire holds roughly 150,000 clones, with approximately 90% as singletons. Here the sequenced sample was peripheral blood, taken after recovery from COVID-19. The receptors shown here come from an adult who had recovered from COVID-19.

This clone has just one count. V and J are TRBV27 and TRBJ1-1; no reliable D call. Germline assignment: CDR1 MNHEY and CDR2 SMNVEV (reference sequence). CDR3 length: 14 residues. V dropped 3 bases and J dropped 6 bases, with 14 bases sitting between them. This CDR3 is CASSFGAGIPEAFF. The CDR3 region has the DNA TGTGCCAGCAGTTTTGGAGCGGGGATTCCTGAAGCTTTCTTT.

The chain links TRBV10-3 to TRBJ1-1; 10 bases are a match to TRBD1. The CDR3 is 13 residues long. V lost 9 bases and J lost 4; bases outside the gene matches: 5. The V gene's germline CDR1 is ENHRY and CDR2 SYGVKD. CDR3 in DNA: TGTGCCATAACCGGGACAGGGGCCACTGAAGCTTTCTTT. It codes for CAITGTGATEAFF.

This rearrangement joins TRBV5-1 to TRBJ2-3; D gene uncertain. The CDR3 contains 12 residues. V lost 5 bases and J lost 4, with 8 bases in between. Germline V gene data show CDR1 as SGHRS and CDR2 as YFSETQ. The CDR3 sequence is CASRGSPDTQYF. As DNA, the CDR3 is TGCGCCAGCAGGGGTTCCCCAGATACGCAGTATTTT.

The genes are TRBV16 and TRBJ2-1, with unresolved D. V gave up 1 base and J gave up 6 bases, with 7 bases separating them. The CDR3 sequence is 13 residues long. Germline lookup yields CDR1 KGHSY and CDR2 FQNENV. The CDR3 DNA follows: TGTGCCAGCAGCCAATTGAGGTTCAATGAGCAGTTCTTC. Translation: CASSQLRFNEQFF.

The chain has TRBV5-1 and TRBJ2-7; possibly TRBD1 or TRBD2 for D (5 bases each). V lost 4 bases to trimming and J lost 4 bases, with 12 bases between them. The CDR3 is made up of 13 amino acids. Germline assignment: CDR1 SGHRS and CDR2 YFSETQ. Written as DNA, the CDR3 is TGCGCCAGCAGCACCGGGACGGATTACGAGCAGTACTTC. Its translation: CASSTGTDYEQYF.

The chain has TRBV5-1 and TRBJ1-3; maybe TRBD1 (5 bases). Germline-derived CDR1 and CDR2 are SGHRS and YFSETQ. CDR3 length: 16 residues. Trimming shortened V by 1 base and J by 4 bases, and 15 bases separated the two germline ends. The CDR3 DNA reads TGCGCCAGCAGCTTGACCCGACGAGGGGACGGAAACACCATATATTTT. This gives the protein CASSLTRRGDGNTIYF.

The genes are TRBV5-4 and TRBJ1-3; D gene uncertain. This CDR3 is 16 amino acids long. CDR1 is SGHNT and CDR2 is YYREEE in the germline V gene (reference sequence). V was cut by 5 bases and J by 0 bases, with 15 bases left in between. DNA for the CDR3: TGTGCCAGCAGTTTAGGAGGGCAGTCCTCTGGAAACACCATATATTTT. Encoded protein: CASSLGGQSSGNTIYF.

The CDR3 nucleotides are TGTGCCAGTAAGGGTGGGCAGGGGAACACCGGGGAGCTGTTTTTT. As protein: CASKGGQGNTGELFF. The J gene is TRBJ2-2, the V gene TRBV19, with D maybe TRBD1 (5 bases). Looked up from germline, CDR1 is LNHDA and CDR2 is SQIVND (reference sequence). The CDR3 runs 15 residues. The ends were cut back, 7 bases at V and 1 base at J, with 13 bases in the middle.

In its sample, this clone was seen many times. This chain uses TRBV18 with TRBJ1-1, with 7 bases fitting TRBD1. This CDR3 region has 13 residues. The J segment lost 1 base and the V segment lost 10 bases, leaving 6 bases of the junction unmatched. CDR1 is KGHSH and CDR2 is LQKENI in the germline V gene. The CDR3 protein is CATAGQANTEAFF. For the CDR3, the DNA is TGTGCCACCGCCGGACAGGCGAACACTGAAGCTTTCTTT.

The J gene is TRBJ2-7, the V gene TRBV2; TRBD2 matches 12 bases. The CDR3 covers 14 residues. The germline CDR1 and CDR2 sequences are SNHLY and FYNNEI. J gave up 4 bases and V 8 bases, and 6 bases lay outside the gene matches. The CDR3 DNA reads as TGTGCCAGCGGACTAGCGGGGTTCCGGTACGAGCAGTACTTC. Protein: CASGLAGFRYEQYF. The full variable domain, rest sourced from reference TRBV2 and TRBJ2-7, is EPEVTQTPSHQVTQMGQEVILRCVPISNHLYFYWYRQILGQKVEFLVSFYNNEISEKSEIFDDQFSVERPDGSNFTLKIRSTKLEDSAMYFCASGLAGFRYEQYFGPGTRLTVT.

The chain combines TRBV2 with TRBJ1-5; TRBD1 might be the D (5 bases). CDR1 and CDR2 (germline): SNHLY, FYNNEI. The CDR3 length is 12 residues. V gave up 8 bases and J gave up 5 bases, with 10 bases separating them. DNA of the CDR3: TGTGCCAGCGGCAGGGAAGATCAGCCCCAGCATTTT. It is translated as CASGREDQPQHF.

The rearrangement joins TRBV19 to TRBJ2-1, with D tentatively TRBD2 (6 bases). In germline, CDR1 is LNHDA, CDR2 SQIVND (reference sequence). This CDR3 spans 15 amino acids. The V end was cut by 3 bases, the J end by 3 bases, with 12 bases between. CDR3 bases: TGTGCCAGTAGTATGTTACTAGCAGTCTACAATGAGCAGTTCTTC. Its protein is CASSMLLAVYNEQFF.

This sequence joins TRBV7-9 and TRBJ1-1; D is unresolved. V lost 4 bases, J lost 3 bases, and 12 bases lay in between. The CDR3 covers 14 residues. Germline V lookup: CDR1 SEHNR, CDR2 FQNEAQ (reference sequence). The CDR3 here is CASSSTRSDTEAFF. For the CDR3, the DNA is TGTGCCAGCAGCTCGACTCGGTCGGACACTGAAGCTTTCTTT.

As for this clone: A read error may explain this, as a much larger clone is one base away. CDR3 amino acids: CASSDGTGDTGELFF. The CDR3 bases are TGTGCCAGCAGTGACGGGACAGGGGACACCGGGGAGCTGTTTTTT. The chain recombines TRBV6-4 with TRBJ2-2; the match to TRBD1 covers 10 bases. The CDR3 consists of 15 residues. Germline CDR1 reads MRHNA; CDR2 reads SNTAGT. V was pared by 2 bases and J by 3 bases, with 0 bases of the junction left unmatched.